Listed below are T cell receptor beta chains from one sample, sequenced in a study of T cells in localized non-small cell lung cancer. Profiled with immunoSEQ multiplex PCR; TCRdb holds only in-frame clones, not every one. This sample has around 64,000 clones, with just over 90% found just once. Sequencing was performed on peripheral blood, taken before any cancer treatment. The receptors come from a man aged 40 to 75 with stage I lung adenocarcinoma. Both conserved end residues are part of each CDR3. The D gene is left open where the match is weak. Expanded clones get a size class; other rows say once, few or many, or leave the size out.

TRBV18	.	.	16	TRBJ1-4	CASSPNGGASNEKLFF	TGTGCCAGCTCACCTAACGGGGGAGCATCTAATGAAAAACTGTTTTTT
TRBV19	once	.	12	TRBJ1-1	CASGEMDTEAFF	TGTGCCAGTGGGGAAATGGACACTGAAGCTTTCTTT
TRBV5-6	.	.	13	TRBJ2-7	CASSFNRGGEQYF	TGTGCCAGCAGCTTTAACAGGGGGGGCGAGCAGTACTTC
TRBV6-5	.	.	14	TRBJ2-2	CASIQGPYTGELFF	TGTGCCAGCATACAGGGTCCGTACACCGGGGAGCTGTTTTTT
TRBV10-3	.	.	12	TRBJ2-1	CAISERGGEQFF	TGTGCCATCAGTGAGAGGGGGGGTGAGCAGTTCTTC
TRBV29-1	.	.	14	TRBJ2-7	CSVSPEARRGEQYF	TGCAGCGTTTCGCCGGAGGCCCGACGGGGAGAGCAGTACTTC
TRBV7-2	.	.	16	TRBJ1-1	CASSLVFLGGRGEAFF	TGTGCCAGCAGCTTAGTGTTTTTAGGAGGGCGGGGTGAAGCTTTCTTT
TRBV6-1	once	.	13	TRBJ1-2	CASSSTENYGYTF	TGTGCCAGCAGTAGCACAGAAAACTATGGCTACACCTTC
TRBV6-6	.	TRBD2	14	TRBJ2-2	CASSLAGGTGELFF	TGTGCCAGCAGTTTAGCGGGAGGGACCGGGGAGCTGTTTTTT
TRBV6-6	.	.	13	TRBJ2-4	CASESTAKNIQYF	TGTGCCAGCGAGAGTACGGCCAAAAACATTCAGTACTTC
TRBV2	.	.	12	TRBJ2-1	CASSTLNNEQFF	TGTGCCAGCAGTACCTTGAACAATGAGCAGTTCTTC
TRBV6-5	.	.	15	TRBJ2-3	CASSYSGQVTDTQYF	TGTGCCAGCAGTTACTCGGGGCAGGTCACAGATACGCAGTATTTT
TRBV11-2	few	TRBD2	15	TRBJ2-7	CASSWLADLSYEQYF	TGTGCCAGCAGCTGGCTAGCGGATCTTTCCTACGAGCAGTACTTC
TRBV18	once	TRBD2	14	TRBJ2-1	CASSLSELAGIQFF	TGTGCCAGCTCACTATCGGAACTAGCGGGAATCCAGTTCTTC
TRBV18	.	TRBD2	15	TRBJ2-7	CASSPPGGLAREQYF	TGTGCCAGCTCACCACCGGGGGGACTAGCCCGCGAGCAGTACTTC
TRBV7-9	.	TRBD1	14	TRBJ2-5	CASSQTGFQETQYF	TGTGCCAGCAGCCAGACAGGGTTCCAAGAGACCCAGTACTTC
TRBV5-1	.	.	14	TRBJ2-5	CASSFSAVQETQYF	TGCGCCAGCAGCTTTTCAGCCGTCCAAGAGACCCAGTACTTC
TRBV21-1	.	.	21	TRBJ2-7	CASSKKGQREARIRSSYEQYF	TGTGCCAGCAGCAAAAAGGGGCAGCGGGAGGCCCGGATACGAAGCTCCTACGAGCAGTACTTC
TRBV4-2	.	.	15	TRBJ2-7	CASSQAWGTSDEQYF	TGTGCCAGCAGCCAAGCATGGGGGACGTCCGACGAGCAGTACTTC
TRBV29-1	.	.	11	TRBJ2-2	CSVENTGELFF	TGCAGCGTTGAAAACACCGGGGAGCTGTTTTTT
TRBV11-2	.	.	15	TRBJ2-7	CASSLVGGALFEQYF	TGTGCCAGCAGCTTAGTAGGAGGGGCGCTTTTCGAGCAGTACTTC
TRBV2	.	.	15	TRBJ2-5	CASSETTAAQETQYF	TGTGCCAGCAGTGAGACTACCGCGGCCCAAGAGACCCAGTACTTC
TRBV18	.	TRBD1	13	TRBJ2-4	CASSPDRVAIQYF	TGTGCCAGCTCACCAGACAGGGTGGCCATTCAGTACTTC
TRBV5-4	.	.	13	TRBJ2-7	CASSRDVTYEQYF	TGTGCCAGCAGTCGGGACGTCACCTACGAGCAGTACTTC
TRBV5-1	.	TRBD1	14	TRBJ2-7	CASSWGQTTYEQYF	TGCGCCAGCAGCTGGGGACAGACCACCTACGAGCAGTACTTC
TRBV28	.	TRBD1	17	TRBJ2-7	CASSTGTGRENNYEQYF	TGTGCCAGCAGTACTGGGACAGGCCGCGAAAACAACTACGAGCAGTACTTC
TRBV9	once	TRBD2	15	TRBJ2-1	CASSVVAGGYNEQFF	TGTGCCAGCAGCGTTGTAGCGGGAGGGTACAATGAGCAGTTCTTC
TRBV7-9	.	.	14	TRBJ1-4	CASSLRGGQGKLFF	TGTGCCAGCAGCCTCAGGGGAGGCCAGGGGAAACTGTTTTTT
TRBV6-5	.	.	14	TRBJ2-3	CASSYSESPDTQYF	TGTGCCAGCAGTTACTCGGAGAGTCCGGATACGCAGTATTTT
TRBV20-1	.	.	11	TRBJ1-2	CSVTAAYGYTF	TGCAGTGTTACGGCAGCCTATGGCTACACCTTC
TRBV5-1	medium-sized	.	14	TRBJ2-1	CASSLVRGGYEQFF	TGCGCCAGCAGCTTGGTCAGGGGCGGCTATGAGCAGTTCTTC
TRBV4-1	.	.	14	TRBJ1-2	CASSPRTGNYGYTF	TGCGCCAGCAGCCCCCGGACGGGGAACTATGGCTACACCTTC
TRBV11-1	few	.	16	TRBJ2-7	CASSPRSAGHSYEQYF	TGTGCCAGCAGCCCGAGGTCGGCAGGCCATTCCTACGAGCAGTACTTC
TRBV7-2	.	.	15	TRBJ1-2	CASSLAPGRENGYTF	TGTGCCAGCAGCTTAGCCCCAGGAAGGGAGAATGGCTACACCTTC
TRBV29-1	few	.	15	TRBJ2-5	CSVGAWGRSPETQYF	TGCAGCGTTGGAGCCTGGGGCCGATCTCCGGAGACCCAGTACTTC
TRBV2	.	TRBD1	14	TRBJ2-3	CASRGTGVADTQYF	TGTGCCAGCAGGGGGACAGGGGTTGCCGATACGCAGTATTTT
TRBV5-6	.	.	14	TRBJ2-3	CASSLASVRDTQYF	TGTGCCAGCAGCCTGGCGTCCGTCCGAGATACGCAGTATTTT
TRBV7-2	.	.	15	TRBJ2-6	CASTYKGVGANVLTF	TGTGCCAGCACCTACAAAGGGGTTGGGGCCAACGTCCTGACTTTC
TRBV7-9	.	.	16	TRBJ1-4	CASSFAGRATNEKLFF	TGTGCCAGCAGCTTCGCAGGGAGGGCAACTAATGAAAAACTGTTTTTT
TRBV6-6	.	.	12	TRBJ2-7	CASSGPVYEQYF	TGTGCCAGCAGTGGGCCAGTTTACGAGCAGTACTTC